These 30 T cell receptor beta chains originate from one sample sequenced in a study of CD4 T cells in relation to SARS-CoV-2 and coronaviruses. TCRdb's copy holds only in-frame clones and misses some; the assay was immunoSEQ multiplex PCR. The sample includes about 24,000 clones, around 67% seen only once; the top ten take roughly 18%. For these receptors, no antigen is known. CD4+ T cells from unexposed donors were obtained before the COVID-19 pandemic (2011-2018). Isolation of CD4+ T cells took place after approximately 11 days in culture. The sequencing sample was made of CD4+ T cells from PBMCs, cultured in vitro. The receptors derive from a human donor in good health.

This CDR3 reads CASRAGNQETQYF. DNA of the CDR3: TGTGCCAGCAGGGCAGGAAACCAAGAGACCCAGTACTTC. The V gene is TRBV12-3 or TRBV12-4, the J gene TRBJ2-5; the D is unclear. The ends were cut back, 6 bases at V and 0 bases at J, with 8 bases in the middle. The CDR3 consists of 13 residues.

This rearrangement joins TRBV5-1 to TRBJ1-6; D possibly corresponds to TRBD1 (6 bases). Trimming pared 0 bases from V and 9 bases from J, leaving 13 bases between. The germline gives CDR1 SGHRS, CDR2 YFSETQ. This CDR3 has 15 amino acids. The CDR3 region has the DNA TGCGCCAGCAGCTTGGGGACAGCCCAGGGTTCACCCCTCCACTTT. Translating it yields CASSLGTAQGSPLHF.

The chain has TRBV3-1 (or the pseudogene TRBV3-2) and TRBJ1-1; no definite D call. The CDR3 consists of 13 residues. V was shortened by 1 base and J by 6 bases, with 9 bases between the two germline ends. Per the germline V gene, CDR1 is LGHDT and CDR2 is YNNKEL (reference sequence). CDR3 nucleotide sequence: TGTGCCAGCAGCCAAGTTGCGAGGTCTGAAGCTTTCTTT. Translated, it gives CASSQVARSEAFF.

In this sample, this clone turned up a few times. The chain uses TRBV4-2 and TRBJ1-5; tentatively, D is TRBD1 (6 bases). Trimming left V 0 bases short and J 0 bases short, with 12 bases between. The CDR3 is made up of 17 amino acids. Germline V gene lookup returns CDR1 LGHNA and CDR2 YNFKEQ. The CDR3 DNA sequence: TGTGCCAGCAGCCAAGATCTCGGGGGCGTTAGCAATCAGCCCCAGCATTTT. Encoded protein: CASSQDLGGVSNQPQHF.

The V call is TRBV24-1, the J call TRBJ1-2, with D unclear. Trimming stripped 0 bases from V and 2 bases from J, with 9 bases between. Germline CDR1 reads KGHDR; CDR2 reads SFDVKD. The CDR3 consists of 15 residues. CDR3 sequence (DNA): TGTGCCACCAGTGATTTGTACGTCAGAAACTATGGCTACACCTTC. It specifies CATSDLYVRNYGYTF.

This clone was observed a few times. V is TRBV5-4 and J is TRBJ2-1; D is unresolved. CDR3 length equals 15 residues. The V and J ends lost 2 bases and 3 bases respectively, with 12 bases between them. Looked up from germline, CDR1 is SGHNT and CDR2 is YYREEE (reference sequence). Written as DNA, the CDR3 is TGTGCCAGCAGCTTTCCGGGCGAGCTCTACAATGAGCAGTTCTTC. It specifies CASSFPGELYNEQFF.

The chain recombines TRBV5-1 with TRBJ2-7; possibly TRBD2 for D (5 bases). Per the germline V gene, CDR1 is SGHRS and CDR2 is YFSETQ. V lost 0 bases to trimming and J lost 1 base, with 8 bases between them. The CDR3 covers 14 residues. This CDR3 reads CASSLATGSYEQYF. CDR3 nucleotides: TGCGCCAGCAGCTTGGCCACGGGGTCCTACGAGCAGTACTTC.

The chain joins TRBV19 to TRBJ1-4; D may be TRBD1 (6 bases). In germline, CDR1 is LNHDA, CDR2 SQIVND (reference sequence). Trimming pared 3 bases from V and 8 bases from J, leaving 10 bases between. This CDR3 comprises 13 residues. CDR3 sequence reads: CASSMGGLEKLFF. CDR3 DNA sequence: TGTGCCAGTAGTATGGGGGGCTTGGAAAAACTGTTTTTT.

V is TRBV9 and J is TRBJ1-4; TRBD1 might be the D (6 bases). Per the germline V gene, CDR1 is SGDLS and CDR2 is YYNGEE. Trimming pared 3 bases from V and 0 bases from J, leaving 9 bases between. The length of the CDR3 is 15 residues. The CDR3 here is CASSADSTTNEKLFF. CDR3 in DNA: TGTGCCAGCAGCGCGGACAGCACAACTAATGAAAAACTGTTTTTT.

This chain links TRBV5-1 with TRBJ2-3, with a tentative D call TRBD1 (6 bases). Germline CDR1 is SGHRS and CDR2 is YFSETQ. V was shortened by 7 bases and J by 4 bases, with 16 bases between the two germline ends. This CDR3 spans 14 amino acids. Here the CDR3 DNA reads TGCGCCAGCTCCAAACAGGGAATTGCAGATACGCAGTATTTT. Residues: CASSKQGIADTQYF.

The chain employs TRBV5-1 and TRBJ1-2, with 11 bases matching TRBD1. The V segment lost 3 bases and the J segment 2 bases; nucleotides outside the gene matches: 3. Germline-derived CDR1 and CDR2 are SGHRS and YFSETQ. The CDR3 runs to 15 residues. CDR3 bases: TGCGCCAGCAGCTCTGGACAGGGGGCAAACTATGGCTACACCTTC. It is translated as CASSSGQGANYGYTF.

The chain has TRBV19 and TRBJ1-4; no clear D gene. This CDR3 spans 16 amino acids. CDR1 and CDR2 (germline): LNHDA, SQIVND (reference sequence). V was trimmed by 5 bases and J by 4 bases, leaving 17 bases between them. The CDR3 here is CASSSLRRELNEKLFF. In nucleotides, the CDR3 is TGTGCCAGTAGTTCTCTCCGACGGGAACTTAATGAAAAACTGTTTTTT.

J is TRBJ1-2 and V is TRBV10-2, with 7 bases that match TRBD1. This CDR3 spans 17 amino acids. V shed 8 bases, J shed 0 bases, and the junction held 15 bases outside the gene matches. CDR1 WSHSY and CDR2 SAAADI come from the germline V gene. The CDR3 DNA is TGCGCCAGCCGAGAAGGACAGGACATTACTACTAACTATGGCTACACCTTC. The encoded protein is CASREGQDITTNYGYTF.

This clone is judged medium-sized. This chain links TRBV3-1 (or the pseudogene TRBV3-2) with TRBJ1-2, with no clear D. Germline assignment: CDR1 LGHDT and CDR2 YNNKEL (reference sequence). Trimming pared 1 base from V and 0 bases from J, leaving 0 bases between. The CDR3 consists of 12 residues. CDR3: CASSQANYGYTF. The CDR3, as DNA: TGTGCCAGCAGCCAAGCTAACTATGGCTACACCTTC.

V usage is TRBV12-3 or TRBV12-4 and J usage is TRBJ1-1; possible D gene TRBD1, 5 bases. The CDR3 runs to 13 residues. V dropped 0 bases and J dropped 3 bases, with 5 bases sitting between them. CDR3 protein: CASSLAGDTEAFF. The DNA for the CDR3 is TGTGCCAGCAGTTTAGCGGGGGACACTGAAGCTTTCTTT.

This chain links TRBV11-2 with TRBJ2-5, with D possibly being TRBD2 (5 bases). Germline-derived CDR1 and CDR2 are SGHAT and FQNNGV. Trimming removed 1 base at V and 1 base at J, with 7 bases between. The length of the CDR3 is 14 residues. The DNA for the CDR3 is TGTGCCAGCAGCTTAGCGGGAACCCAAGAGACCCAGTACTTC. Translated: CASSLAGTQETQYF. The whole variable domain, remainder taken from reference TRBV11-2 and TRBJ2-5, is EAGVAQSPRYKIIEKRQSVAFWCNPISGHATLYWYQQILGQGPKLLIQFQNNGVVDDSQLPKDRFSAERLKGVDSTLKIQPAKLEDSAVYLCASSLAGTQETQYFGPGTRLLVL.

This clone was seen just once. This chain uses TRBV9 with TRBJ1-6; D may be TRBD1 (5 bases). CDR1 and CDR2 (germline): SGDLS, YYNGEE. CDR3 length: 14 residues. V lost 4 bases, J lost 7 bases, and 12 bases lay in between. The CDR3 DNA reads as TGTGCCAGCAGCATGCGGGGGTGGAATTCACCCCTCCACTTT. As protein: CASSMRGWNSPLHF.

The DNA for the CDR3 is TGTGCCAGCAGTTTGTTCAGGGTGAACACTGAAGCTTTCTTT. Translation: CASSLFRVNTEAFF. The rearrangement links TRBV28 to TRBJ1-1; D possibly corresponds to TRBD1 (5 bases). The germline CDR1 and CDR2 sequences are MDHEN and SYDVKM. Between the trimmed V and J ends, which lost 3 bases and 0 bases, there was a span of 8 bases. This CDR3 has 14 amino acids. Full variable domain (rest looked up from reference TRBV28 and TRBJ1-1): DVKVTQSSRYLVKRTGEKVFLECVQDMDHENMFWYRQDPGLGLRLIYFSYDVKMKEKGDIPEGYSVSREKKERFSLILESASTNQTSMYLCASSLFRVNTEAFFGQGTRLTVV.

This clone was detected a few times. The CDR3 is CATERDLGERLYEQYF. The CDR3 DNA follows: TGTGCCACCGAGCGGGACTTAGGGGAAAGACTCTACGAGCAGTACTTC. The rearrangement joins TRBV24-1 to TRBJ2-7, with TRBD2 matching over 7 bases. From germline, CDR1 is KGHDR and CDR2 SFDVKD. This CDR3 region has 16 residues. Germline trimming cut 9 bases from V and 3 bases from J; bases unmatched to any gene: 16.

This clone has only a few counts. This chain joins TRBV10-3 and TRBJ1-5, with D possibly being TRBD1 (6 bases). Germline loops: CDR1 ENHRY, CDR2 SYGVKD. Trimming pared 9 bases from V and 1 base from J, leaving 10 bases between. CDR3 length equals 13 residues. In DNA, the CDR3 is TGTGCCATACAGGGTGTGAGCAATCAGCCCCAGCATTTT. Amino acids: CAIQGVSNQPQHF.

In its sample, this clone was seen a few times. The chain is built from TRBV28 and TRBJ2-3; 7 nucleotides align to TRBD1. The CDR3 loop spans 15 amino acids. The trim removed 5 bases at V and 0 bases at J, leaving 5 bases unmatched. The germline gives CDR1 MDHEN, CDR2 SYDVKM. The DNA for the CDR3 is TGTGCCAGCAGTCCGGACAGGCGCAGCACAGATACGCAGTATTTT. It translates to CASSPDRRSTDTQYF. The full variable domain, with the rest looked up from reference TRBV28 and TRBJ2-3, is DVKVTQSSRYLVKRTGEKVFLECVQDMDHENMFWYRQDPGLGLRLIYFSYDVKMKEKGDIPEGYSVSREKKERFSLILESASTNQTSMYLCASSPDRRSTDTQYFGPGTRLTVL.

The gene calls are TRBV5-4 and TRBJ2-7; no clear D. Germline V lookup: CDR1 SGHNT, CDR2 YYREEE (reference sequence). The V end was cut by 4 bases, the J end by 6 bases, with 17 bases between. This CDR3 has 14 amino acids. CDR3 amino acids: CASSLLIGRAEQYF. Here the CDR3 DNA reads TGTGCCAGCAGCCTGCTGATAGGTCGGGCCGAGCAGTACTTC.

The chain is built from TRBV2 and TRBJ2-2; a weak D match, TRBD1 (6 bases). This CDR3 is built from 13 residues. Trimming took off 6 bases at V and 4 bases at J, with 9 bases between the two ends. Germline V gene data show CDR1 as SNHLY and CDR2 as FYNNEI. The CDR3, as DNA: TGTGCCAGCAGGCCCAGGGGCACCGGGGAGCTGTTTTTT. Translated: CASRPRGTGELFF.

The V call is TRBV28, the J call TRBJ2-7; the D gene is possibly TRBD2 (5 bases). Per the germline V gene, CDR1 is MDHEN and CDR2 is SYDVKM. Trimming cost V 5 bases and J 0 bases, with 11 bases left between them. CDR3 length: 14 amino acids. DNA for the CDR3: TGTGCCAGCAGTAGAAGCGGTGACTCCTACGAGCAGTACTTC. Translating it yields CASSRSGDSYEQYF.

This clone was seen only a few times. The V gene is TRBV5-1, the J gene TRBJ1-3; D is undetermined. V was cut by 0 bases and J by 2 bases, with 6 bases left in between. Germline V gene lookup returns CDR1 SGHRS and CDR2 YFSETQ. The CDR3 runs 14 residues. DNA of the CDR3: TGCGCCAGCAGCTTGGTTGGACCTGGAAACACCATATATTTT. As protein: CASSLVGPGNTIYF.

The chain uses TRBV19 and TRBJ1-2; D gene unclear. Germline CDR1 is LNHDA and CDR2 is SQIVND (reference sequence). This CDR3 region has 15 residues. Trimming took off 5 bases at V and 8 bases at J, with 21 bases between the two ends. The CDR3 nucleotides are TGTGCCAGTAGTGGACGGACGGGATATGAAGTAGGCTACACCTTC. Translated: CASSGRTGYEVGYTF.

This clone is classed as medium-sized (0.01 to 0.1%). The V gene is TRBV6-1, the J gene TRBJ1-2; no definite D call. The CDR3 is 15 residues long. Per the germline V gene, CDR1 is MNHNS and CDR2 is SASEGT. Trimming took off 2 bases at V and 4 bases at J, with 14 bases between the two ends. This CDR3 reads CASSETNSPVYGYTF. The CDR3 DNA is TGTGCCAGCAGTGAAACAAATAGCCCTGTCTATGGCTACACCTTC.

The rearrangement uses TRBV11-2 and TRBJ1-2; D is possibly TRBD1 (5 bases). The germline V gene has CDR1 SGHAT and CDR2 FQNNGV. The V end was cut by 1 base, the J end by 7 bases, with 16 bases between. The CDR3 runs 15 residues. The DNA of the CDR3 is TGTGCCAGCAGCTTAGCTCCGGGGGGGACTTTTGGCTACACCTTC. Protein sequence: CASSLAPGGTFGYTF.

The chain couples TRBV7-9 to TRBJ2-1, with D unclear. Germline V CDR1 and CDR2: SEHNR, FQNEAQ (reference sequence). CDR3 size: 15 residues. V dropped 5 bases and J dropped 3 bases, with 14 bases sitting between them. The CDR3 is CASSMWSGSYNEQFF. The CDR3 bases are TGTGCCAGCAGCATGTGGTCAGGCAGCTACAATGAGCAGTTCTTC.

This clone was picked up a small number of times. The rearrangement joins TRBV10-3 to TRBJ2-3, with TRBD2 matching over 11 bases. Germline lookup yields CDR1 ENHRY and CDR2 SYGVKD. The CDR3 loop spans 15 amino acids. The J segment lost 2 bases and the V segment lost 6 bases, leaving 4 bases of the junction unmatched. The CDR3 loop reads CAIRTLAGDTDTQYF. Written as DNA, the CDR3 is TGTGCCATCAGAACACTAGCGGGGGACACAGATACGCAGTATTTT.